One and the same sample provided the 28 T cell receptor beta chains below, sequenced in a study of CD8+ T cells in alopecia areata. RNA was isolated and reverse transcribed to cDNA, the sequencing template. Some clones are missing from TCRdb's copy, which holds only in-frame ones; the method was immunoSEQ multiplex PCR. This table has 200,000 to 250,000 clones, around 65% appearing once. Treatment reported: oral pan-JAK inhibitor, 5-10 mg twice daily. Sequenced here: CD4+ T cells sorted from blood, sampled at week 4, from a patient treated with tofacitinib. The receptors originated from a human donor with alopecia areata.

CDR3 nucleotide sequence: TGTGCCAGCAGTGGCGGGGGCAGAGATACGCAGTATTTT. Translated: CASSGGGRDTQYF. This sequence joins TRBV28 and TRBJ2-3; TRBD2 might be the D (7 bases). Per the germline V gene, CDR1 is MDHEN and CDR2 is SYDVKM. There are 13 residues in the CDR3. V gave up 5 bases and J gave up 5 bases, with 11 bases separating them. Filled out from reference TRBV28 and TRBJ2-3, the complete variable domain reads DVKVTQSSRYLVKRTGEKVFLECVQDMDHENMFWYRQDPGLGLRLIYFSYDVKMKEKGDIPEGYSVSREKKERFSLILESASTNQTSMYLCASSGGGRDTQYFGPGTRLTVL.

The chain is built from TRBV6-4 and TRBJ1-6; TRBD1 agrees at 8 bases. Germline V gene data show CDR1 as MRHNA and CDR2 as SNTAGT. The V gene end was trimmed by 5 bases and the J gene end by 5 bases; junction bases not matched to a gene: 8. The CDR3 runs to 16 residues. This CDR3 reads CASSSTGGSDNSPLHF. The CDR3 DNA is TGTGCCAGCAGTTCAACAGGGGGTTCCGATAATTCACCCCTCCACTTT.

V usage is TRBV2 and J usage is TRBJ1-6, with D possibly matching TRBD1 (6 bases). Germline-derived CDR1 and CDR2 are SNHLY and FYNNEI. This CDR3 comprises 15 residues. Trimming cost V 5 bases and J 6 bases, with 14 bases left between them. CDR3 loop: CASSLARGFNSPLHF. The CDR3 DNA is TGTGCCAGCAGTCTAGCCAGGGGTTTTAATTCACCCCTCCACTTT.

This rearrangement joins TRBV9 to TRBJ2-3, with D perhaps matching TRBD1 (6 bases). This CDR3 spans 16 amino acids. Trimming pared 3 bases from V and 2 bases from J, leaving 16 bases between. The V gene's germline CDR1 is SGDLS and CDR2 YYNGEE. CDR3 amino acids: CASSDTGTIITDTQYF. DNA for the CDR3: TGTGCCAGCAGCGACACCGGGACAATAATCACAGATACGCAGTATTTT.

The chain couples TRBV30 to TRBJ1-2, with 7 bases identical to TRBD1. The CDR3 spans 15 residues. The V gene's germline CDR1 is GTSNPN and CDR2 SVGIG (reference sequence). The trim removed 7 bases at V and 4 bases at J, leaving 15 bases unmatched. In DNA, the CDR3 is TGTGCCTCTTTGAGGGCGGCGGGACAGTCCTATGGCTACACCTTC. It specifies CASLRAAGQSYGYTF.

This chain links TRBV29-1 with TRBJ1-1; D might be TRBD1 (5 bases). Looked up from germline, CDR1 is SQVTM and CDR2 is ANQGSEA. V dropped 4 bases and J dropped 3 bases, with 15 bases sitting between them. The CDR3 runs to 14 residues. The CDR3 sequence is CSVVPRVGDTEAFF. DNA of the CDR3: TGCAGCGTTGTCCCCAGGGTTGGCGACACTGAAGCTTTCTTT. Together with reference TRBV29-1 and TRBJ1-1, the CDR3 gives the full variable domain: SAVISQKPSRDICQRGTSLTIQCQVDSQVTMMFWYRQQPGQSLTLIATANQGSEATYESGFVIDKFPISRPNLTFSTLTVSNMSPEDSSIYLCSVVPRVGDTEAFFGQGTRLTVV.

The chain carries TRBV4-2 and TRBJ2-7; D is unresolved. Per germline, CDR1 LGHNA and CDR2 YNFKEQ. V was pared by 1 base and J by 7 bases, with 11 bases between. This CDR3 is built from 13 residues. The CDR3 sequence: CASSQGEIGEQYF. The DNA for the CDR3 is TGTGCCAGCAGCCAAGGTGAAATCGGGGAGCAGTACTTC.

This chain uses TRBV9 with TRBJ2-5, with 7 bases that match TRBD2. The CDR3 spans 13 residues. Germline CDR1 SGDLS, CDR2 YYNGEE. J was trimmed by 3 bases and V by 6 bases; bases with no gene match: 5. Written as DNA, the CDR3 is TGTGCCAGCACCTTTGGACTAGAAGAGACCCAGTACTTC. Translated: CASTFGLEETQYF.

V and J are TRBV7-3 and TRBJ2-1; 8 nucleotides align to TRBD2. There are 15 residues in the CDR3. The germline V gene has CDR1 SGHTA and CDR2 FQGTGA. The V gene end was trimmed by 4 bases and the J gene end by 8 bases; junction bases not matched to a gene: 10. The CDR3 sequence is CASSSQRGPWDEQFF. Written as DNA, the CDR3 is TGTGCCAGCAGCTCTCAGCGGGGGCCTTGGGATGAGCAGTTCTTC.

The chain couples TRBV9 to TRBJ2-5, with 8 nucleotides matching TRBD2. The length of the CDR3 is 15 residues. In germline, CDR1 is SGDLS, CDR2 YYNGEE. V was clipped by 0 bases and J by 4 bases; unmatched bases: 5. The CDR3 coding sequence is TGTGCCAGCAGCGTAGTGGGAGCGGGGGTAGAGACCCAGTACTTC. Translating it yields CASSVVGAGVETQYF.

J is TRBJ2-4 and V is TRBV4-2, with D perhaps given as TRBD1 or TRBD2 (5 bases each). The germline gives CDR1 LGHNA, CDR2 YNFKEQ. Trimming shortened V by 0 bases and J by 5 bases, and 8 bases separated the two germline ends. The CDR3 length is 14 residues. The CDR3 sequence is CASSQELGQNIQYF. CDR3 bases: TGTGCCAGCAGCCAAGAGTTGGGACAAAACATTCAGTACTTC.

V gene TRBV7-9 combines with J gene TRBJ1-5; D is possibly TRBD1 (6 bases). The V end was cut by 1 base, the J end by 7 bases, with 17 bases between. The CDR3 spans 16 residues. CDR1 and CDR2 (germline): SEHNR, FQNEAQ (reference sequence). The CDR3 reads CASSLGERGPGQPQHF. DNA of the CDR3: TGTGCCAGCAGCTTAGGTGAGCGGGGGCCGGGGCAGCCCCAGCATTTT.

This clone was counted a few times. V usage is TRBV5-6 and J usage is TRBJ2-5; D is perhaps TRBD1 (5 bases). The CDR3 is 14 residues long. V dropped 6 bases and J dropped 3 bases, with 15 bases sitting between them. CDR1 and CDR2 (germline): SGHDT, YYEEEE. The CDR3 is CASMPSGWKETQYF. The CDR3 DNA reads TGTGCCAGCATGCCGTCAGGGTGGAAAGAGACCCAGTACTTC.

The J gene is TRBJ2-7, the V gene TRBV2; tentatively, D is TRBD2 (5 bases). This CDR3 is built from 13 residues. Per the germline V gene, CDR1 is SNHLY and CDR2 is FYNNEI. V lost 7 bases, J lost 7 bases, and 17 bases lay in between. The CDR3 DNA sequence: TGTGCCAGCACCCGACGGGGTTCTGTGGAGCAGTACTTC. Translated, it gives CASTRRGSVEQYF.

CDR3 residues: CASSLPIGGRYEQYF. The DNA for the CDR3 is TGTGCCAGCAGTTTACCGATAGGGGGAAGGTACGAGCAGTACTTC. The J gene is TRBJ2-7, the V gene TRBV28; D possibly corresponds to TRBD1 (6 bases). The V end lost 2 bases, the J end lost 4 bases, and 15 bases lay between the germline ends. The CDR3 has 15 residues. Germline CDR1 MDHEN, CDR2 SYDVKM.

The chain combines TRBV29-1 with TRBJ1-1; D is unresolved. The germline V and J ends were trimmed by 6 bases and 6 bases, with 14 bases remaining between them. Germline assignment: CDR1 SQVTM and CDR2 ANQGSEA. This CDR3 region has 12 residues. CDR3 loop: CSVVDPIPEAFF. CDR3 bases: TGCAGCGTCGTGGACCCAATCCCTGAAGCTTTCTTT.

The rearrangement joins TRBV2 to TRBJ2-6; D not certain. Deletions cut 6 bases from V and 0 bases from J, with 15 bases between. The CDR3 covers 17 residues. Germline V gene lookup returns CDR1 SNHLY and CDR2 FYNNEI. DNA for the CDR3: TGTGCCAGCAGGGTCTCCAGGATGGGCTCTGGGGCCAACGTCCTGACTTTC. This gives the protein CASRVSRMGSGANVLTF. The entire variable domain, with the rest obtained from reference TRBV2 and TRBJ2-6, is as follows: EPEVTQTPSHQVTQMGQEVILRCVPISNHLYFYWYRQILGQKVEFLVSFYNNEISEKSEIFDDQFSVERPDGSNFTLKIRSTKLEDSAMYFCASRVSRMGSGANVLTFGAGSRLTVL.

V usage is TRBV4-2 and J usage is TRBJ1-1; no reliable D call. V was pared by 0 bases and J by 4 bases, with 9 bases between. The CDR3 loop spans 14 amino acids. CDR1 is LGHNA and CDR2 is YNFKEQ in the germline V gene. The CDR3 coding sequence is TGTGCCAGCAGCCAAGATTCTTCGGTCACTGAAGCTTTCTTT. It encodes CASSQDSSVTEAFF.

The chain employs TRBV5-1 and TRBJ1-1, with D possibly matching TRBD1 (5 bases). The CDR3 is 15 amino acids. Trimming removed 4 bases at V and 5 bases at J, with 18 bases between. CDR1 and CDR2 from the germline V gene are SGHRS and YFSETQ. Here the CDR3 reads CASSRVTGQWTEAFF. The CDR3 DNA follows: TGCGCCAGCAGCCGGGTTACAGGCCAGTGGACTGAAGCTTTCTTT.

The V call is TRBV6-6, the J call TRBJ2-7, with 9 nucleotides matching TRBD1. J was trimmed by 1 base and V by 8 bases; bases with no gene match: 9. Germline V gene data show CDR1 as MNHNY and CDR2 as SVGAGI (reference sequence). The CDR3 is made up of 15 amino acids. Written as DNA, the CDR3 is TGTGCCAGCGTACCAGGGACAGGGAGGTCCTACGAGCAGTACTTC. It codes for CASVPGTGRSYEQYF.

The chain links TRBV7-2 to TRBJ2-2; D is undetermined. CDR1 and CDR2 (germline): SGHTA, FQGNSA. CDR3 size: 14 residues. Deletions cut 3 bases from V and 3 bases from J, with 8 bases between. CDR3 DNA: TGTGCCAGCAGCTTTTCTCCGGACACCGGGGAGCTGTTTTTT. Its translation: CASSFSPDTGELFF.

This clone was detected a few times. The chain links TRBV7-9 to TRBJ1-2; TRBD1 aligns across 10 bases. Germline assignment: CDR1 SEHNR and CDR2 FQNEAQ (reference sequence). The CDR3 is 16 residues long. The ends lost 5 bases at V and 6 bases at J; junction bases unmatched: 12. The CDR3 loop reads CASSLPGQGNRHGYTF. As DNA, the CDR3 is TGTGCCAGCAGCCTTCCGGGACAGGGGAACCGACATGGCTACACCTTC.

The rearrangement links TRBV5-8 to TRBJ2-3; perhaps TRBD1 as D (6 bases). Germline CDR1 SGHTS, CDR2 YDEGEE. This CDR3 comprises 14 residues. V shed 0 bases and J shed 6 bases, with 11 bases lying between them. CDR3 nucleotide sequence: TGTGCCAGCAGCTTGGGAGGTGACAGGGATACGCAGTATTTT. Translated: CASSLGGDRDTQYF.

This chain uses TRBV29-1 with TRBJ1-1; possible D gene TRBD1, 6 bases. The germline CDR1 and CDR2 sequences are SQVTM and ANQGSEA. V shed 7 bases and J shed 0 bases, with 12 bases lying between them. The CDR3 totals 13 residues. This chain's CDR3 is CSAGGGMNTEAFF. CDR3 in DNA: TGCAGCGCTGGGGGGGGCATGAACACTGAAGCTTTCTTT.

The chain carries TRBV27 and TRBJ2-1; TRBD1 agrees at 7 bases. Looked up from germline, CDR1 is MNHEY and CDR2 is SMNVEV (reference sequence). CDR3 size: 17 residues. The ends lost 2 bases at V and 5 bases at J; junction bases unmatched: 12. CDR3 DNA: TGTGCCAGCAGTTTAAAATTTCGGCCAGGGGGTCACAATGAGCAGTTCTTC. Translated, it gives CASSLKFRPGGHNEQFF.

There are a few counts of this clone. V is TRBV2 and J is TRBJ2-7; tentatively, D is TRBD1 (6 bases). Trimming pared 1 base from V and 2 bases from J, leaving 12 bases between. There are 15 residues in the CDR3. Germline loops: CDR1 SNHLY, CDR2 FYNNEI. DNA for the CDR3: TGTGCCAGCAGTGAAGACCAGGGGCGAACCTACGAGCAGTACTTC. Encoded protein: CASSEDQGRTYEQYF.

The CDR3 DNA sequence: TGTGCCAGCAGTGTTTCGGGGGCAGTACAAGGCTACACCTTC. Its translation: CASSVSGAVQGYTF. The chain uses TRBV25-1 and TRBJ1-2, with a tentative D call TRBD1 (6 bases). There are 14 residues in the CDR3. Trimming took off 4 bases at V and 8 bases at J, with 17 bases between the two ends. Germline CDR1 and CDR2: MGHDK and SYGVNS.

The genes are TRBV7-9 and TRBJ1-1; D ambiguous. V gave up 3 bases and J gave up 8 bases, with 13 bases separating them. CDR1 SEHNR and CDR2 FQNEAQ come from the germline V gene (reference sequence). This CDR3 has 13 amino acids. DNA of the CDR3: TGTGCCAGCAGCTTTTTACAGTCCTGGGAAGCTTTCTTT. Residues: CASSFLQSWEAFF.